This TCR beta chain was recorded in a study of regulatory T cells in long-lasting Graves disease. Time point indicated: newly diagnosed GD, antithyroid drugs for less than 3 months. TCR sequences were obtained from RNA taken from PBMCs. Investigators prepared the TCR beta libraries by applying iRepertoire HTBI primers and Arm-PCR of CDR3 regions. TCRdb passed the multiplex PCR reads through MiXCR, listing each CDR3 protein once. The sample lists approximately 400,000 distinct CDR3 sequences, over 12% occurring once. Looked up from germline, CDR1 is DFQATT and CDR2 is SNEGSKA (reference sequence). After removal of 3 bases from V and 3 bases from J, the junction contained 10 bases not matched to a gene. The CDR3 consists of 16 residues. The table lists this clonotype with many counts. Its antigen is still unknown. Whole-study findings and limits: New patients shared fewer public clonotypes (roughly 910) than persistent patients did (over 2,500). With persistent disease, TRBV28, TRBJ1-2 and TRBJ2-5 were the favored segments.

These data also formed part of another study, on T cells in Graves' hyperthyroidism and ophthalmopathy. As reported in that work: Those with hyperthyroidism were 18 to 65 years old, newly diagnosed, and ill for under 2 months.

The clonotype comes from a woman between 40 and 50 years old with Graves disease. The chain has TRBV20-1 and TRBJ2-3; 9 nucleotides match TRBD1. Sequencing used peripheral blood mononuclear cells (PBMCs), obtained at new diagnosis, from a patient treated with antithyroid drugs. The CDR3 bases are TGCAGTGCTAGCCTATTGGGGACAGGGCCAACAGATACGCAGTATTTT. Translated: CSASLLGTGPTDTQYF.